Listed below are T cell receptor beta chains from one sample, sequenced in a study of siplizumab effects on memory and regulatory T cells. The data were produced by immunoSEQ multiplex PCR, yet TCRdb's version contains in-frame clones alone and is incomplete. Among about 120,000 clones listed, around 94% were seen once. The sample taken for sequencing was non-Treg CD4+ T cells sorted from blood. These receptor sequences come from a human donor in good health. The CDR3 runs from the conserved cysteine through the conserved F or W. Each record gives: D gene, clone size, V gene, J gene, CDR3 DNA, CDR3 protein. The D gene is left open where the match is weak. The size entry is marked missing in some rows and otherwise reads once, few, many or a size class.

>-|-|TRBV9|TRBJ2-7
TGTGCCAGCAGCGTAGTTGACAGTTCCTACGAGCAGTACTTC
CASSVVDSSYEQYF
>-|-|TRBV2|TRBJ2-3
TGTGCCAGCAGTGAGACCTCCGATACGCAGTATTTT
CASSETSDTQYF
>-|once|TRBV28|TRBJ1-5
TGTGCCAGCAGCCTTGACGGACTCGGTCAGCCCCAGCATTTT
CASSLDGLGQPQHF
>-|-|TRBV2|TRBJ2-5
TGTGCCAGCAGTCAAGAGGGTTATGAGACCCAGTACTTC
CASSQEGYETQYF
>TRBD2|-|TRBV5-1|TRBJ2-6
TGCGCCAGCAGCCTAGGGACTAGCGGGAGGGTCTCTGGGGCCAACGTCCTGACTTTC
CASSLGTSGRVSGANVLTF
>TRBD1|once|TRBV14|TRBJ2-4
TGTGCCAGCAGCCAAGGTGGCGCGGGACAGGGGGCGATTTTGGCCAAAAACATTCAGTACTTC
CASSQGGAGQGAILAKNIQYF
>TRBD1|-|TRBV5-4|TRBJ2-2
TGTGCCAGCAGCTTGGAACCCGACAGGGTCGGGGAGCTGTTTTTT
CASSLEPDRVGELFF
>-|-|TRBV20-1|TRBJ2-5
TGCAGTGCTACCCCGGACGCCCAGTACTTC
CSATPDAQYF
>TRBD2|once|TRBV2|TRBJ2-3
TGTGCCAGCAGTGGGGAGCGGGGGGCACATACGCAGTATTTT
CASSGERGAHTQYF
>TRBD1|few|TRBV6-6|TRBJ1-5
TGTGCCAGCCAAAGGGACAGGATATATCAGCCCCAGCATTTT
CASQRDRIYQPQHF
>TRBD1|once|TRBV7-3|TRBJ1-2
TGTGCCAGCAGCCAGGGACAGGGGGCTCTCTACACCTTC
CASSQGQGALYTF
>-|-|TRBV6-5|TRBJ2-3
TGTGCCACAAAGCTGACTGCTAGCACAGATACGCAGTATTTT
CATKLTASTDTQYF
>-|-|TRBV21-1|TRBJ1-5
TGTGCCAGCAGAGTGTCGCTACATTGGCATCATCAGCCCCAGCATTTT
CASRVSLHWHHQPQHF
>-|-|TRBV2|TRBJ2-7
TGTGCCAGCAAACCTTTTGCACTAGCCTACGAGCAGTACTTC
CASKPFALAYEQYF
>-|-|TRBV25-1|TRBJ1-1
TGTGCCAGCAGTCCCCACAGACGGGATTCCACTGAAGCTTTCTTT
CASSPHRRDSTEAFF
>-|-|TRBV6-5|TRBJ2-3
TGTGCCAGCAGTTACGATTGGGATACAGATACGCAGTATTTT
CASSYDWDTDTQYF
>TRBD1|-|TRBV7-9|TRBJ1-1
TGTGCCAGCAGGTCGGACAGGGAAAACACTGAAGCTTTCTTT
CASRSDRENTEAFF
>-|-|TRBV4-2|TRBJ2-3
TGTGCCAGCAGCCAATACCGGGACTTCCCGCCAGATACGCAGTATTTT
CASSQYRDFPPDTQYF